Presented here are 14 T cell receptor beta chains from one specimen sequenced in a study of cytomegalovirus exposure and HLA in healthy donors. Researchers ran the PCR with 60 Vbeta and 13 Jbeta primers. Profiling relied on immunoSEQ multiplex PCR, and the TCRdb table lists in-frame clones only, not all of them. The sample lists over 150,000 clones, over 65% occurring once. Sequencing was carried out using PBMCs. These receptors were collected from a young man in good health and CMV-seronegative.

This clone has a single count. V is TRBV6-1 and J is TRBJ1-2; maybe TRBD1 (5 bases). The CDR3 covers 11 residues. The germline gives CDR1 MNHNS, CDR2 SASEGT. Trimming cost V 5 bases and J 12 bases, with 13 bases left between them. This chain's CDR3 is CASSNQGEDTF. In nucleotides, the CDR3 is TGTGCCAGCAGTAACCAAGGGGAGGACACCTTC.

The chain carries TRBV7-2 and TRBJ2-5; D perhaps matches TRBD1 (6 bases). Trimming took 4 bases from V and 1 from J, leaving 13 bases between them. Germline assignment: CDR1 SGHTA and CDR2 FQGNSA. The CDR3 extends over 15 amino acids. CDR3 sequence (DNA): TGTGCCAGCAGCTCGGACAGTATCCCCCAAGAGACCCAGTACTTC. Translation: CASSSDSIPQETQYF. The variable domain in full, with the rest retrieved from reference TRBV7-2 and TRBJ2-5, is GAGVSQSPSNKVTEKGKDVELRCDPISGHTALYWYRQSLGQGLEFLIYFQGNSAPDKSGLPSDRFSAERTGGSVSTLTIQRTQQEDSAVYLCASSSDSIPQETQYFGPGTRLLVL.

The V and J genes are TRBV7-9 and TRBJ2-7; D unresolved. V dropped 5 bases and J dropped 4 bases, with 12 bases sitting between them. Germline assignment: CDR1 SEHNR and CDR2 FQNEAQ (reference sequence). The CDR3 covers 13 residues. The CDR3 sequence is CASSLTTSYEQYF. As DNA, the CDR3 is TGTGCCAGCAGCCTAACGACTTCTTACGAGCAGTACTTC.

This clone was detected a few times. The chain couples TRBV28 to TRBJ1-1; D perhaps matches TRBD1 (6 bases). The germline V gene encodes CDR1 MDHEN and CDR2 SYDVKM. The CDR3 sequence is 15 residues long. Trimming left V 0 bases short and J 0 bases short, with 8 bases between. The CDR3 coding sequence is TGTGCCAGCAGTTTATGGACAGGACTGAACACTGAAGCTTTCTTT. The encoded protein is CASSLWTGLNTEAFF.

The chain uses TRBV2 and TRBJ2-3, with unresolved D. V was shortened by 5 bases and J by 0 bases, with 12 bases between the two germline ends. Germline values: CDR1 SNHLY, CDR2 FYNNEI. This CDR3 is built from 15 residues. The CDR3 nucleotides read TGTGCCAGCAGTCATTTTACAGAAAGCACAGATACGCAGTATTTT. It is translated as CASSHFTESTDTQYF.

This chain connects TRBV6-5 to TRBJ1-1; D gene uncertain. CDR1 is MNHEY, CDR2 SVGAGI, per germline. The CDR3 totals 13 residues. V was shortened by 2 bases and J by 1 base, with 5 bases between the two germline ends. CDR3 protein: CASSYRQNTEAFF. CDR3 nucleotide sequence: TGTGCCAGCAGTTACCGACAGAACACTGAAGCTTTCTTT.

The chain is built from TRBV5-4 and TRBJ1-4; perhaps TRBD1 as D (5 bases). Deletions cut 4 bases from V and 8 bases from J, with 15 bases between. The CDR3 totals 14 residues. CDR1 and CDR2 from the germline V gene are SGHNT and YYREEE (reference sequence). CDR3 bases: TGTGCCAGCAGCGGCCAGGGATCAGAAGAAAAACTGTTTTTT. It codes for CASSGQGSEEKLFF.

This clone was recorded once. The chain employs TRBV27 and TRBJ2-4, with 7 bases fitting TRBD1. Trimming at V came to 6 bases and at J to 2 bases, leaving 7 bases not matched to a gene. Per the germline V gene, CDR1 is MNHEY and CDR2 is SMNVEV (reference sequence). This CDR3 is built from 15 residues. CDR3 nucleotide sequence: TGTGCCAGCAGCCCGAACAGGGGTACCAAAAACATTCAGTACTTC. It codes for CASSPNRGTKNIQYF.

This clone has only one observation. The CDR3 here is CASSQVIYNEQFF. CDR3 sequence (DNA): TGCGCCAGCAGCCAAGTTATCTACAATGAGCAGTTCTTC. The chain couples TRBV4-1 to TRBJ2-1, with unresolved D. CDR1 is MGHRA, CDR2 YSYEKL, per germline. This CDR3 comprises 13 residues. Trimming shortened V by 1 base and J by 3 bases, and 4 bases separated the two germline ends.

This clone occurred a few times. CDR3 nucleotide sequence: TGCGCCAGCAGCCAGATTGGACAGGGGGGGTCGACTAATGAAAAACTGTTTTTT. As protein: CASSQIGQGGSTNEKLFF. The genes are TRBV4-3 and TRBJ1-4; 10 nucleotides agree with TRBD1. Per germline, CDR1 LGHNA and CDR2 YSLEER. With V trimmed by 3 bases and J by 2 bases, 9 bases remained unmatched. The CDR3 is made up of 18 amino acids.

This chain links TRBV6-1 with TRBJ1-6; D is ambiguous. Trimming shortened V by 4 bases and J by 6 bases, and 10 bases separated the two germline ends. The CDR3 has 14 amino acids. Germline CDR1 and CDR2: MNHNS and SASEGT. The CDR3 region is CASSAGMSNSPLHF. In DNA form, the CDR3 reads TGTGCCAGCAGTGCCGGTATGAGTAATTCACCCCTCCACTTT.

The chain uses TRBV5-6 and TRBJ1-1; a possible D gene is TRBD1 (6 bases). Germline V gene lookup returns CDR1 SGHDT and CDR2 YYEEEE. This CDR3 spans 13 amino acids. Trimming removed 1 base from V and 5 bases from J, with 9 bases in between. Here the CDR3 DNA reads TGTGCCAGCAGCTTGTCGAGGGGGACTGAAGCTTTCTTT. The encoded protein is CASSLSRGTEAFF.

The chain is built from TRBV6-6 and TRBJ1-1; 10 positions match TRBD1. The J segment lost 4 bases and the V segment lost 6 bases, leaving 11 bases of the junction unmatched. CDR1 is MNHNY, CDR2 SVGAGI, per germline (reference sequence). The CDR3 totals 16 residues. The CDR3 DNA reads as TGTGCCAGCAGCGATCCCGGGACAGGGGTTGGCACTGAAGCTTTCTTT. Translation: CASSDPGTGVGTEAFF.

The rearrangement joins TRBV15 to TRBJ2-7; D possibly corresponds to TRBD2 (6 bases). This CDR3 has 15 residues. V dropped 4 bases and J dropped 1 base, with 14 bases sitting between them. Germline loops: CDR1 LNHNV, CDR2 YYDKDF (reference sequence). In DNA, the CDR3 is TGTGCCACCAGCACCACGGCGGGGCTATCCTACGAGCAGTACTTC. This gives the protein CATSTTAGLSYEQYF.